This T cell receptor (delta chain) came from a study of γδ T cells in repeated Plasmodium falciparum infection. Sequencing covered both gamma and delta TCR chains per sample. TCRdb reanalysed the multiplex PCR reads via CATT. Of 80,000 to 95,000 delta-chain clones listed, more than 1.4% are singletons. Regarding the study as a whole: Vgamma9/Vdelta2+ T cells showed a stable polyclonal repertoire with shared TCRgamma sequences. Compared with Australian children, Malian Vdelta2-negative repertoires seemed more clonal, less diverse, less shared.

Gammadelta T cells were flow-sorted from PBMC into Vgamma9/Vdelta2+ and Vdelta2-negative populations for bulk analysis. Comment on this clone: Its antigen remains unidentified. A far larger clone is one base from this, pointing to a likely read error. The sample contains more than one DNA sequence encoding this CDR3.

V lost 2 bases and J lost 1; bases outside the gene matches: 18. The length of the CDR3 is 21 residues. Germline-derived CDR1 and CDR2 are TSWWSYY and QGS. Sequenced sample: gamma-delta T cells from blood. V is TRDV1 and J is TRDJ1; 11 nucleotides line up with TRDD3. The J gene is not listed in TCRdb, so it was assigned here from a DNA match to germline. The receptor was isolated from a pool of human donors (malaria-infected and uninfected, not separated). The CDR3 coding sequence is TGTGCTCTTGGGGAAACAGGCCCCGTAGGTACTGGGGGATATTTCACCGATAAACTCATCTTT. This gives the protein CALGETGPVGTGGYFTDKLIF.